The T cell receptor beta chain described here comes from a study of T cells after yellow fever vaccination. The study's findings and limits: Sorted repertoires could include abundant contaminating clonotypes from bulk cells.

TCRdb re-called the 5' RACE reads with MiXCR, one entry per CDR3 protein. This sample has around 610,000 distinct CDR3 sequences; approximately 15% occur once, and the top ten carry around 15%. This clonotype has more than one count but fewer than ten. Antigen unknown. Between the trimmed V and J ends, which lost 6 bases and 7 bases, there was a span of 13 bases. This CDR3 has 13 residues. The sample consisted of PBMCs, taken on the day of the yellow fever booster vaccination. The origin of this receptor is a man between 25 and 39 years old who received the YFV17D yellow fever vaccine. V and J are TRBV12-3 or TRBV12-4 and TRBJ2-1; D uncertain. The CDR3 reads CASRYLTVNEQFF. DNA of the CDR3: TGTGCCAGCAGATACCTAACAGTGAATGAGCAGTTCTTC.